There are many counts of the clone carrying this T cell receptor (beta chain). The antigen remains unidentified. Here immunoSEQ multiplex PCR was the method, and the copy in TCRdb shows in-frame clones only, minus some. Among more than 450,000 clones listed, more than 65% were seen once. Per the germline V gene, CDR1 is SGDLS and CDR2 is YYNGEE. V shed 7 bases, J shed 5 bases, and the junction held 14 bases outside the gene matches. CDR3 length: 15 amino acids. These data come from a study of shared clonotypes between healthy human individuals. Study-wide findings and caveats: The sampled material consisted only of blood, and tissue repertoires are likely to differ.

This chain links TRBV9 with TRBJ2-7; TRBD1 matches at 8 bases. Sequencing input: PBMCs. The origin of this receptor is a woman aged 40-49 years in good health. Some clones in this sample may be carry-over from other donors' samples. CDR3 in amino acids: CASGTPDRAVHEQYF. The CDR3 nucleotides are TGTGCCAGCGGGACCCCGGACAGGGCGGTACACGAGCAGTACTTC.